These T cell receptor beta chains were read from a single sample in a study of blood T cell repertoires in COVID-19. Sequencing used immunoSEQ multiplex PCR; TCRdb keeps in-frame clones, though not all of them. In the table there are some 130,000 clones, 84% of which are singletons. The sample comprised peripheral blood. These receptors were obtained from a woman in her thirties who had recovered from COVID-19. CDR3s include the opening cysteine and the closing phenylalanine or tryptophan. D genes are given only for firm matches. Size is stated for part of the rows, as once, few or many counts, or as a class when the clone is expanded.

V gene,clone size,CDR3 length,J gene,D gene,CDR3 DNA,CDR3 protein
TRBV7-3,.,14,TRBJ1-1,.,TGTGCCAGCAGACGGGACACCAGTAACACTGAAGCTTTCTTT,CASRRDTSNTEAFF
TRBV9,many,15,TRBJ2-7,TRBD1,TGTGCCAGCAGCCCCTCGGACAGGGGGCTTTACGAGCAGTACTTC,CASSPSDRGLYEQYF
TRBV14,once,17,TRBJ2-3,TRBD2,TGTGCCAGCAGCCAAGTCGGGACTAGCGGGGCTCGGGATACGCAGTATTTT,CASSQVGTSGARDTQYF
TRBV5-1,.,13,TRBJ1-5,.,TGCGCCAGCAGCTTGGCAAGCAATCAGCCCCAGCATTTT,CASSLASNQPQHF
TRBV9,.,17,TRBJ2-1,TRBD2,TGTGCCAGCAGCGTCGATTTACTAGCGGGAAGGTCGAATGAGCAGTTCTTC,CASSVDLLAGRSNEQFF
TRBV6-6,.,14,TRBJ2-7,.,TGTGCCAGCAGGGGGGGGGACATCTCCTACGAGCAGTACTTC,CASRGGDISYEQYF
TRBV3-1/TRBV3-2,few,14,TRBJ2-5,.,TGTGCCAGCAGCCAAGACACGGTACAAGAGACCCAGTACTTC,CASSQDTVQETQYF
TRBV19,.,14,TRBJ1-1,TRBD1,TGTGCCAGTAGTATCAGACAGGGTGACACTGAAGCTTTCTTT,CASSIRQGDTEAFF
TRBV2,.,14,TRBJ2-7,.,TGTGCCAGCAGTGAAGAGGAGTTCTCCTACGAGCAGTACTTC,CASSEEEFSYEQYF
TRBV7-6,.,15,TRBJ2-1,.,TGTGCCAGCAGTCGAACAGGGAGCTCCTACAATGAGCAGTTCTTC,CASSRTGSSYNEQFF
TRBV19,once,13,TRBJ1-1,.,TGTGCCACTTCCTCGCGGGTGAACACTGAAGCTTTCTTT,CATSSRVNTEAFF
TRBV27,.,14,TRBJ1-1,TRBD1,TGTGCCAGCAGTCAAAGGACAGGGACCACTGAAGCTTTCTTT,CASSQRTGTTEAFF
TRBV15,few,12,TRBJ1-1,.,TGTGCCACCAGCAGAGGTCGGGTTGAAGCTTTCTTT,CATSRGRVEAFF
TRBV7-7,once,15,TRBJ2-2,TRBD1,TGTGCTAGCAGCCCGGGACAGGGGTCCGTCGGGGAGCTGTTTTTT,CASSPGQGSVGELFF
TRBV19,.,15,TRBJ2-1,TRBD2,TGTGCCAGTAGTTCTTTGACTAGCGGGACGAATGAGCAGTTCTTC,CASSSLTSGTNEQFF
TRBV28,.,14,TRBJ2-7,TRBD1,TGTGCCAGCAGCCCGGGACAGATTTCTTACGAGCAGTACTTC,CASSPGQISYEQYF
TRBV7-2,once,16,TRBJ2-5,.,TGTGCCAGCAGCCTTCCCCTTGCTGGTTTCCAGGGGACCCAGTACTTC,CASSLPLAGFQGTQYF
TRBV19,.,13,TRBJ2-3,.,TGTGCCAGTAGCCCTCCTGCGCTGAATACGCAGTATTTT,CASSPPALNTQYF
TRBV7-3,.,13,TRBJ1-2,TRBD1,TGTGCCAGCGGTCGAGGGACAGGGGATGGCTACACCTTC,CASGRGTGDGYTF
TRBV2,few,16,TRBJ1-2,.,TGTGCCAGCAGTGAAGAAGGCCCGACAGGCCTCTATGGCTACACCTTC,CASSEEGPTGLYGYTF
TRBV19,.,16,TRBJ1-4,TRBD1,TGTGCCAGTAGTACCGGGACAGGGTTATCTGGCGAAAAACTGTTTTTT,CASSTGTGLSGEKLFF
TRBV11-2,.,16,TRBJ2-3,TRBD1,TGTGCCAGCAGCTTAGGGGGACAGGGGCGAGAAGATACGCAGTATTTT,CASSLGGQGREDTQYF
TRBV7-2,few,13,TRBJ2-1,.,TGTGCCAGCAGCTTAGACTTCTACAATGAGCAGTTCTTC,CASSLDFYNEQFF
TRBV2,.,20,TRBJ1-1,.,TGTGCCAGCAGTGCTCCCTTGTTCCCTTACAGGCGGATGGTGAACACTGAAGCTTTCTTT,CASSAPLFPYRRMVNTEAFF
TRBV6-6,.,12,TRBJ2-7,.,TGTGCCAGCAGTGTGACTAGCTACGAGCAGTACTTC,CASSVTSYEQYF
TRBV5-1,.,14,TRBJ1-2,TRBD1,TGCGCCAGCAGCGCATCCGGGACAGCCTATGGCTACACCTTC,CASSASGTAYGYTF
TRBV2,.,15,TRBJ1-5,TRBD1,TGTGCCAGCAGGTCGGGACAGCCTATAGGTCAGCCCCAGCATTTT,CASRSGQPIGQPQHF
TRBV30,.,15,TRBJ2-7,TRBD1,TGTGCCTGGAGTGTTAGGGGGACAGGGAACCACGAGCAGTACTTC,CAWSVRGTGNHEQYF
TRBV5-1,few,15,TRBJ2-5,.,TGCGCCAGCAGCTTGGAGGGGGTGAATGGAGAGACCCAGTACTTC,CASSLEGVNGETQYF
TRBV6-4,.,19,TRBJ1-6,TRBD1,TGTGCCAGCAGTGACTTGGGACAGGGATTTATTATGGACAGTTCACCCCTCCACTTT,CASSDLGQGFIMDSSPLHF
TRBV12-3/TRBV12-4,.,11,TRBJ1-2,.,TGTGCCAGCAGTTATCGGGAAGGCTACACCTTC,CASSYREGYTF
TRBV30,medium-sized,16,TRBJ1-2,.,TGTGCCTGGAATTCATCACCGGGACAAGATAACTATGGCTACACCTTC,CAWNSSPGQDNYGYTF
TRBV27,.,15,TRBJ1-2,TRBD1,TGTGCCAGCAGTTTATCCGGGACAGGGGCTTGGGGCTACACCTTC,CASSLSGTGAWGYTF
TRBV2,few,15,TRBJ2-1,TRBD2,TGTGCCAGCAGTCAGACTAGCGGGGCCTACAATGAGCAGTTCTTC,CASSQTSGAYNEQFF
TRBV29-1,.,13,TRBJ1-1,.,TGCAGCGTTGAATCGGTTCGGGGAGGTGAAGCTTTCTTT,CSVESVRGGEAFF
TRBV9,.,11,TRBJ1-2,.,TGTGCCAGCAGCGCCGGTCCCGGGTGGACCTTC,CASSAGPGWTF
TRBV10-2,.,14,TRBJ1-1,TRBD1,TGCGCCAGCAGCACACAGGGGGGGATGACTGAAGCTTTCTTT,CASSTQGGMTEAFF
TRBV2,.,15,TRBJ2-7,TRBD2,TGTGCCAGCAGTGAGACCGGGACTAGCGGGAACGAGCAGTACTTC,CASSETGTSGNEQYF
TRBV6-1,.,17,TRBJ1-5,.,TGTGCCAGCAGTGAAGCGTCGCTCGGGTATAGCAATCAGCCCCAGCATTTT,CASSEASLGYSNQPQHF
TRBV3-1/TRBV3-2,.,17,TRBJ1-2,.,TGTGCCAGCAGCCAAAGACTTCGGGGAACCGCTAACTATGGCTACACCTTC,CASSQRLRGTANYGYTF
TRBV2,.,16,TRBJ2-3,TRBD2,TGTGCCAGCAGCGGTCAGCTAGCGGGCCTGACAGATACGCAGTATTTT,CASSGQLAGLTDTQYF
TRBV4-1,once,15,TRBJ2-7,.,TGCGCCAGCAGCCAAGATCATGGGGTCCAGGGGGAGCAGTACTTC,CASSQDHGVQGEQYF
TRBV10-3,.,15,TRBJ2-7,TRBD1,TGTGCCATCAGTGAGTCTGAGGACAGGATATACGAGCAGTACTTC,CAISESEDRIYEQYF
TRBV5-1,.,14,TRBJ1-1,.,TGCGCCAGCAGCTTGATTTCGAGCCCCACTGAAGCTTTCTTT,CASSLISSPTEAFF
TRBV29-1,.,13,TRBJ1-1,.,TGCAGCGTGGCGACTGACGGCGGGATTGAAGCTTTCTTT,CSVATDGGIEAFF
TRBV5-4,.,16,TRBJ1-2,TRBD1,TGTGCCAGCACCCCGCAGGGACAGGGGTTTCCGGATGGCTACACCTTC,CASTPQGQGFPDGYTF
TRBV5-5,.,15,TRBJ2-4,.,TGTGCCAGCAGCCTACTCGCGGGACGGGTGGACATTCAGTACTTC,CASSLLAGRVDIQYF
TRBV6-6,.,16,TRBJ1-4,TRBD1,TGTGCCACCGATAAAGGAGGGACAGGGAGAAATGAAAAACTGTTTTTT,CATDKGGTGRNEKLFF
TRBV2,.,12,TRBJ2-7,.,TGTGCCAGCAGGTGGCAGGGCTACGAGCAGTACTTC,CASRWQGYEQYF
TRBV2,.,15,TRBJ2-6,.,TGTGCCAGCAGGACAGGAGTATCTGGGGCCAACGTCCTGACTTTC,CASRTGVSGANVLTF
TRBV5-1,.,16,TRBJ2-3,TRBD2,TGCGCCAGCAGCGGTAGCGGGGACCCGAGCACAGATACGCAGTATTTT,CASSGSGDPSTDTQYF
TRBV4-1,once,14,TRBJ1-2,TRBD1,TGCGCCAGCAGCCCTGCGGACAGGAACTATGGCTACACCTTC,CASSPADRNYGYTF
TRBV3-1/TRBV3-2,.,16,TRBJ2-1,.,TGTGCCAGCAGCCAAGATACGGGAGCTAACTACAATGAGCAGTTCTTC,CASSQDTGANYNEQFF